Described below is a single T cell receptor (beta chain) sequence and its context. Patients from Seattle were sampled longitudinally, starting during active infection. These data belong to a study of blood T cell repertoires in COVID-19. Study details: Samples came from the United States, Italy and Spain, spanning acute and convalescent COVID-19. From T cells, B-cell-depleted T cells, or PBMCs came the material, which was cDNA or gDNA.

Per the study methods: Counts of nucleated cells, estimated from reference gene primer amplification, were obtained. Profiled with immunoSEQ multiplex PCR; TCRdb holds only in-frame clones, not every one. The DNA gave D and trimming, while V, J and clone size come from that table. The sample consists of 300,000 to 400,000 clones, about nine tenths of them appearing once. V lost 6 bases and J 5 bases, leaving 16 bases between the germline ends. Germline CDR1 and CDR2: MNHNY and SVGAGI (reference sequence). The CDR3 contains 14 residues. The rearrangement uses TRBV6-6 and TRBJ1-2; D remains ambiguous. The clonotype originates from a man aged 25-45 years with COVID-19, enrolled during active disease. Sequencing was done on a sample of peripheral blood. The CDR3 reads CASSQTPAWYGYTF. The DNA of the CDR3 is TGTGCCAGCAGCCAGACTCCCGCCTGGTATGGCTACACCTTC.